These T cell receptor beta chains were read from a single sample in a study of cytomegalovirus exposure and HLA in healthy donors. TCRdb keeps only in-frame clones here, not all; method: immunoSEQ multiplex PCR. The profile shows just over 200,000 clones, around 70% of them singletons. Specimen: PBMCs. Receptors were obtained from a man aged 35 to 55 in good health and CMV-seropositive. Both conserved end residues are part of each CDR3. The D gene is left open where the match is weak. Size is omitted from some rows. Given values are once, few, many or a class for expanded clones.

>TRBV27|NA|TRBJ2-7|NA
TGTGCCAGCAGTACGAAGGGTGGGGCGTTGAGCTCCTACGAGCAGTACTTC
CASSTKGGALSSYEQYF
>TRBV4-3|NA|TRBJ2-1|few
TGCGCCAGCAGCCGAGGACTATTGGACCATTACAATGAGCAGTTCTTC
CASSRGLLDHYNEQFF
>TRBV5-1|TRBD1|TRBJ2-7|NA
TGCGCCAGCAGCTTGCAGGGGGTTTCCCACGAGCAGTACTTC
CASSLQGVSHEQYF
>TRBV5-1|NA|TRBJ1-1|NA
TGCGCCAGCAGCTTGGTAGACAGGAACACTGAAGCTTTCTTT
CASSLVDRNTEAFF
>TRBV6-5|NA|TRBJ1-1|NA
TGTGCCAGCAGTAACCCAGGACAGCTGAACACTGAAGCTTTCTTT
CASSNPGQLNTEAFF
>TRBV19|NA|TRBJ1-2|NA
TGTGCCAGTAGTAGAACCCGGGGGTCAACAAGTGGCTACACCTTC
CASSRTRGSTSGYTF
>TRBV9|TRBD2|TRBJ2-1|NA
TGTGCCAGCAGCGCAGGGACTAGCGGGGGGTACTTTGGAACCTACAATGAGCAGTTCTTC
CASSAGTSGGYFGTYNEQFF
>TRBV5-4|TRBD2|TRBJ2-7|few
TGTGCCACCCAGGACGGGGGGGCTCCCTACGAGCAGTACTTC
CATQDGGAPYEQYF
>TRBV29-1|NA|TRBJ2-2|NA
TGCAGCGTGCCGACTCCGGGCACCGGGGAGCTGTTTTTT
CSVPTPGTGELFF
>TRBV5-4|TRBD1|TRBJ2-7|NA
TGTGCCAGCAGCTTCGGGACAGGGCCCGAGCAGTACTTC
CASSFGTGPEQYF
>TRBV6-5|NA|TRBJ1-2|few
TGTGCCAGCAGTTACGACAGTAACTATGGCTACACCTTC
CASSYDSNYGYTF
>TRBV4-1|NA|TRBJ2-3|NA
TGCGCCAGCAGCCCGACCGGGGACAATAGGGATACGCAGTATTTT
CASSPTGDNRDTQYF
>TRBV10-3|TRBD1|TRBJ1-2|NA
TGTGCCATCAGTGATGGGACAGAAGGGGACTATGGCTACACCTTC
CAISDGTEGDYGYTF
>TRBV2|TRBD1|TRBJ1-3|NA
TGTGCCAGCAGTTCTCAGGGGGGCTCTGGAAACACCATATATTTT
CASSSQGGSGNTIYF
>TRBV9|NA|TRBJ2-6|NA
TGTGCCAGCAGCGTAGCAACAGGGTCTACTGGGGCCAACGTCCTGACTTTC
CASSVATGSTGANVLTF
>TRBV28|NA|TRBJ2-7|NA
TGTGCCAGCAGCCCCCCATTGCAGGGCTTTCTGTTCGAGCAGTACTTC
CASSPPLQGFLFEQYF